Listed below are T cell receptor beta chains from one sample, sequenced in a study of glioma-infiltrating T cells after dendritic cell vaccination. TCRdb keeps only in-frame clones here, not all; method: immunoSEQ multiplex PCR. Of approximately 67,000 clones in the sample, about 76% were seen once. The material was blood, obtained before dendritic cell vaccination. The origin of the receptors is a human donor with glioblastoma. Each CDR3 is given with its conserved first and last residue. The D gene is left open where the match is weak. Clone sizes are given selectively: once, few, many, or a class where the clone is expanded.

d_call clone_size j_call v_call cdr3_aa cdr3_nt
TRBD1 - TRBJ2-3 TRBV4-1 CASSRPTGAGINTQYF TGCGCCAGCAGCCGACCAACAGGGGCCGGGATAAATACGCAGTATTTT
- - TRBJ1-2 TRBV7-2 CASSLGTGEYGYTF TGTGCCAGCAGTTTAGGGACCGGGGAATATGGCTACACCTTC
TRBD1 once TRBJ2-5 TRBV7-7 CASSSGQGASETQYF TGTGCCAGCAGTTCGGGACAGGGGGCTTCAGAGACCCAGTACTTC
TRBD1 - TRBJ2-7 TRBV5-5 CASSFATGSSYEQYF TGTGCCAGCAGCTTCGCGACAGGGAGCTCCTACGAGCAGTACTTC
TRBD2 - TRBJ2-3 TRBV6-1 CASSGQASGGEYPSTDTQYF TGTGCCAGCAGTGGCCAGGCTAGCGGGGGTGAATACCCAAGCACAGATACGCAGTATTTT
- - TRBJ2-3 TRBV11-2 CASSLDHTDTQYF TGTGCCAGCAGCTTAGATCACACAGATACGCAGTATTTT
TRBD2 few TRBJ2-1 TRBV13 CASKKAGGIPYNEQFF TGTGCCAGCAAGAAAGCGGGGGGCATACCCTACAATGAGCAGTTCTTC
- - TRBJ2-1 TRBV27 CASSRTYNEQFF TGTGCCAGCAGTCGGACTTACAATGAGCAGTTCTTC
TRBD1 - TRBJ1-1 TRBV19 CASSYSGQGPEAFF TGTGCCAGTAGTTATTCGGGACAGGGGCCTGAAGCTTTCTTT
- - TRBJ1-1 TRBV19 CASSTTLIPGDTEAFF TGTGCCAGTAGTACCACCCTAATCCCAGGGGATACTGAAGCTTTCTTT
- - TRBJ2-1 TRBV7-2 CASTPLSDEQFF TGTGCCAGCACCCCACTAAGCGATGAGCAGTTCTTC
- - TRBJ1-1 TRBV5-6 CASSLGIQERTEAFF TGTGCCAGCAGCTTGGGAATCCAGGAACGCACTGAAGCTTTCTTT
- - TRBJ2-5 TRBV29-1 CSVAVSGRGETQYF TGCAGCGTTGCCGTTAGCGGTAGGGGAGAGACCCAGTACTTC
- - TRBJ2-7 TRBV7-9 CASSTPGGGRYEQYF TGTGCCAGCAGCACCCCGGGTGGAGGCAGGTACGAGCAGTACTTC
- - TRBJ1-2 TRBV2 CASSRQGLNYGYTF TGTGCCAGCAGTCGGCAGGGCCTCAACTATGGCTACACCTTC
- once TRBJ1-1 TRBV4-2 CASSNLVEGTEAFF TGTGCCAGCAGCAACCTAGTGGAGGGCACTGAAGCTTTCTTT
- - TRBJ2-7 TRBV19 CASSIAEAGEQYF TGTGCCAGTAGCATTGCGGAGGCTGGCGAGCAGTACTTC
- - TRBJ1-2 TRBV6-6 CASSRQGNYGYTF TGTGCCAGCAGTCGTCAGGGTAACTATGGCTACACCTTC
- - TRBJ1-4 TRBV2 CASSEGQHSNEKLFF TGTGCCAGCAGTGAAGGACAGCACTCTAATGAAAAACTGTTTTTT
- - TRBJ1-4 TRBV7-6 CASSLEADNEKLFF TGTGCCAGCAGCTTGGAGGCTGACAATGAAAAACTGTTTTTT
- - TRBJ1-6 TRBV6-1 CASSEEGRELSPLHF TGTGCCAGCAGTGAAGAAGGCCGGGAGCTTTCACCCCTCCACTTT
TRBD1 - TRBJ1-6 TRBV30 CAWSNRDRNSPLHF TGTGCCTGGAGTAACCGGGACAGGAATTCACCCCTCCACTTT
TRBD1 - TRBJ2-7 TRBV2 CASSWDRDTYEQYF TGTGCCAGCAGTTGGGACAGGGATACCTACGAGCAGTACTTC
- few TRBJ1-2 TRBV19 CASSISQNYGYTF TGTGCCAGTAGTATTTCGCAGAACTATGGCTACACCTTC
- - TRBJ2-1 TRBV5-4 CASSLDRRPNEQFF TGTGCCAGCAGCCTGGACAGACGCCCCAATGAGCAGTTCTTC